This T cell receptor beta chain appears in the sequencing data of a study of blood T cell repertoires in COVID-19. Study details: Spain, Italy and the United States supplied samples that represented acute and convalescent COVID-19. T cells, B-cell-depleted T cells, or PBMCs supplied cDNA or gDNA.

The CDR3 loop spans 13 amino acids. Trimming took off 5 bases at V and 2 bases at J, with 9 bases between the two ends. From germline, CDR1 is SNHLY and CDR2 FYNNEI. Original analysis: Scientists estimated how many nucleated cells there were by amplifying reference gene primers. Sequencing used immunoSEQ multiplex PCR; TCRdb keeps in-frame clones, though not all of them. V and J calls and clone size are copied from that table; D and trimming were computed from the DNA. The table includes about 22,000 clones, around 89% detected once. Material for sequencing was peripheral blood. The chain couples TRBV2 to TRBJ2-5; maybe TRBD1 (6 bases). This clonotype was sampled from a human donor with active COVID-19. The donor label of this sample is uncertain. The CDR3 protein is CASSWTVQETQYF. In nucleotides, the CDR3 is TGTGCCAGCAGTTGGACAGTACAAGAGACCCAGTACTTC.